Listed here is a single T cell receptor (beta chain). What it recognizes is unknown. This CDR3 has 18 residues. The germline V gene has CDR1 MNHNS and CDR2 SASEGT. Trimming took 0 bases from V and 3 from J; bases not matched to a gene: 11. Amplifying from RNA transcripts, the study obtained TCR beta CDR3 regions. The library came from an HTBI-primed first-round RT-PCR and a second-round multiplex PCR. In TCRdb, the multiplex PCR reads were re-called with MiXCR into one record per CDR3 protein. This sample yields just over 600,000 distinct CDR3 sequences, of which approximately 22% are seen a single time; around 7% belongs to the top ten. Diagnostic conclusions were grounded in clinical symptoms, serum thyroxine, TRAb, thyroid ultrasound and orbital computed tomography. This sample is part of a study of Graves' ophthalmopathy and Graves' hyperthyroidism. General study results and limits: The model predicted progression of ophthalmopathy with a sensitivity of roughly 70%, and its specificity was about 73%. Most expanded clonotypes from thyroid (those above 0.001 frequency) were also found in blood.

This receptor was obtained from a woman in her late teens or twenties with stable Graves' hyperthyroidism. Some clones in this sample may be carry-over from other donors' samples. V usage is TRBV6-1 and J usage is TRBJ1-5; 7 bases agree with TRBD1. Sequencing used peripheral blood. The CDR3 bases are TGTGCCAGCAGTGAAGCCCACTTGACAGGGAGAACCAATCAGCCCCAGCATTTT. It encodes CASSEAHLTGRTNQPQHF.